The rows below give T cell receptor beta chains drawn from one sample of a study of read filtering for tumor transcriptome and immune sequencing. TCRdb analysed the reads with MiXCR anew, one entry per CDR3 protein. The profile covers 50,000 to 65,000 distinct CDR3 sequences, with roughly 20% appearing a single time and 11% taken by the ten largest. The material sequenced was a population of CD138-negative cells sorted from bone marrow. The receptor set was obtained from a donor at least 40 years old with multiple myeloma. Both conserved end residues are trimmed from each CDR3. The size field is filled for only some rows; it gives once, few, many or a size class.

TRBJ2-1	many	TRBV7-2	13	ASSLGLAGRYEQF
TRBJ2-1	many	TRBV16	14	ASSQSSGPGPSEQF
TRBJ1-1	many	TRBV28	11	ASRARWATEAF
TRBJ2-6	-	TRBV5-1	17	ASSLLTGTIGTGANVLT
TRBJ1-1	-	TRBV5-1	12	ASSSEVINTQAF
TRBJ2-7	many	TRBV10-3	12	AIRSTSGSYEQY
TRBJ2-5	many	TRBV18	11	ASSPSGEETQY
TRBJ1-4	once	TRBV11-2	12	ASSRDSDNEKLL
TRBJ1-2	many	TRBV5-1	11	ASSLVDGYGYT
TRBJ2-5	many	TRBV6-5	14	ASSLRTGTYQETQY
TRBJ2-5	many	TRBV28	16	ASGGGGRARDGQETQY
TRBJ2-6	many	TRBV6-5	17	ASSSRTGRGGSGANVLT
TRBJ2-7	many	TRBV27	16	ASSKFAASLAGYYEQY
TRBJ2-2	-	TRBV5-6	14	ASSTPLAGSPRELF
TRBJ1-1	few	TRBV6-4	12	ASSASGWGTEAF
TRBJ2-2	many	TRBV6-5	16	ASGSRAGVRANTGELF
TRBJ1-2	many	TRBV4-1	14	ASSPTLERVFYGYT
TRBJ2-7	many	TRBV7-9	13	ASSLALGKPYEQY
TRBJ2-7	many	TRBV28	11	ASSFSGSYEQY
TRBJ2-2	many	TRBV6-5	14	ASTPLFGGNTGELF
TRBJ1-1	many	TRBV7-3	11	ASSLKRGAEAF
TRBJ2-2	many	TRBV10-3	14	AISELGTVNTGELF
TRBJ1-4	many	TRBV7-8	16	ASSLGVAGTRTNEKLF
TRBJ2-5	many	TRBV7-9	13	ASSPGGGLRETQY
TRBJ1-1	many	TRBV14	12	ASSQEGWSTEAF
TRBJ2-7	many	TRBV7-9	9	ASSPVKEQY
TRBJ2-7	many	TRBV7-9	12	ASGAGQGPYEQY
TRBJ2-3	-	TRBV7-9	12	ASSLAVGTDTQY
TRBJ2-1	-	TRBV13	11	ASSLAAGNEQF
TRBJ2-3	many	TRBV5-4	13	ASRLGQGFADTQY
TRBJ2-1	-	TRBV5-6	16	GSSLGGTSGYTYNEQF
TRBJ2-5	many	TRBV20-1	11	SADRAGQETQY
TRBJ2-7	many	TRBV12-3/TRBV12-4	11	ASSLTPSYEQY
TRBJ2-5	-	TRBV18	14	ASSLGDTLHQGTQY
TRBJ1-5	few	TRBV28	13	ASRSGTASNQPQH
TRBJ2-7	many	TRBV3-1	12	ASSRAAVTYEQY
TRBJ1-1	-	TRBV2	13	ASSGATGVYTEAL
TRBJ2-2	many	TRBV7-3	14	ASSPNGLVNTGELF
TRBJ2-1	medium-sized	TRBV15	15	ATSRGLADPSYNEQF
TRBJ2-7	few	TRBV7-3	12	ASSSGLAGGEQY
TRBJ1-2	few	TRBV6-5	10	ASRDWGYGYT
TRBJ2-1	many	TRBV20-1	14	SFQLSSVGVYNEQF
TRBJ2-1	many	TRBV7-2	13	ASSVRPTSGNEQF
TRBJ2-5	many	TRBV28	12	ASSPGGARETQY
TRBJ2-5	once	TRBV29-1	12	SVDDDRWALTQY
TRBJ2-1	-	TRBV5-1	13	ASSFSGRATNEQF
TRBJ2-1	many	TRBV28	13	ATDSGTSGIIVQF
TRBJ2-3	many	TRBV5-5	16	ASSPGAMAGGVTDTQY
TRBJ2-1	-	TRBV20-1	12	RARQQGPYNERF
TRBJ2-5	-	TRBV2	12	ASSEGFPQETQY
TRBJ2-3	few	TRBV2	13	ASSERVYGTDTQY
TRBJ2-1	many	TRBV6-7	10	ASSYWNNEQF
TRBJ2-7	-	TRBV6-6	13	ASSYSSRVFDEQY
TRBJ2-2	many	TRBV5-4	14	ASSPWLGGNTGELF
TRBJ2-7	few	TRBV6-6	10	ASSLDNYEQY
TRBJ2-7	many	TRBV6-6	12	ASSYSTGPYEQY
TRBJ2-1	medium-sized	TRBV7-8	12	ASIQRGGYNEQF
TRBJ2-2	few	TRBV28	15	ASSFHLAGSNTGELF
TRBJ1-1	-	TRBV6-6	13	ASTRDFSVNTEAF